This T cell receptor (beta chain) was profiled in a study of CD8 T cells in Susac syndrome. Study-level findings and limits: By the study's own acknowledgment, its TCR sequencing and HLA analysis included relatively few individuals.

With random hexamers, reverse transcription was performed on roughly 0.5 to 1 ug of RNA. TCRdb ran MiXCR on the immunoSEQ multiplex PCR reads and lists one entry per CDR3 protein. Here the sample spans 150,000 to 200,000 distinct CDR3 sequences, approximately 95% being singletons. This clonotype has just one count. Its specificity is unknown. Sequencing targeted TCR beta in blood CD8+ and CD4+ T cells. Trimming left V 2 bases short and J 2 bases short, with 9 bases between. From germline, CDR1 is SQVTM and CDR2 ANQGSEA. CDR3 size: 13 residues. Sample: CD4+ T cells from PBMCs. The chain is built from TRBV29-1 and TRBJ1-1; D is perhaps TRBD1 (5 bases). This receptor was obtained from a human donor with multiple sclerosis. CDR3: CSVESQGNTEAFF. The CDR3 nucleotides are TGCAGCGTTGAAAGCCAGGGAAACACTGAAGCTTTCTTT.